One and the same sample provided the 15 T cell receptor beta chains below, sequenced in a study of CD8 T cells in Susac syndrome. When the RNA was reverse transcribed, random hexamers were used with an input of about 0.5 to 1 ug. Via MiXCR, TCRdb re-called the immunoSEQ multiplex PCR reads, giving one row per CDR3 protein. The sample carries approximately 270,000 distinct CDR3 sequences, 93% recorded once. Sequencing was done on a sample of CD4+ T cells from PBMCs. These receptors all stem from a human donor with multiple sclerosis.

The chain carries TRBV27 and TRBJ1-6, with TRBD1 as a possible D gene (5 bases). This CDR3 spans 13 amino acids. V was shortened by 5 bases and J by 15 bases, with 17 bases between the two germline ends. Germline V gene lookup returns CDR1 MNHEY and CDR2 SMNVEV (reference sequence). In nucleotides, the CDR3 is TGTGCCAGCAGTCCCTCCCTCAGGGAGGGCCTCCACTTT. This encodes CASSPSLREGLHF.

About this clonotype itself: Here the CDR3 omits its conserved ending phenylalanine or tryptophan, so a read error is the likely source. The genes are TRBV10-3 and TRBJ2-2; D is perhaps TRBD2 (5 bases). CDR3 size: 14 residues. Germline V lookup: CDR1 ENHRY, CDR2 SYGVKD. V lost 4 bases to trimming and J lost 1 base, with 7 bases between them. Written as DNA, the CDR3 is TGTGCCATCAGTGGACTAAGGAACACCGGGGAGCTGTTTTCT. This gives the protein CAISGLRNTGELFS.

The chain joins TRBV12-3 or TRBV12-4 to TRBJ1-1, with a tentative D call TRBD1 (6 bases). The CDR3 has 15 residues. Trimming cost V 5 bases and J 0 bases, with 13 bases left between them. This CDR3 reads CASSRPDRLNTEAFF. The CDR3 DNA follows: TGTGCCAGCAGTCGCCCTGACAGGTTGAACACTGAAGCTTTCTTT.

The rearrangement links TRBV4-2 to TRBJ2-3; 16 bases map to TRBD2. CDR1 LGHNA and CDR2 YNFKEQ come from the germline V gene. This CDR3 has 17 amino acids. The V gene end was trimmed by 3 bases and the J gene end by 3 bases; junction bases not matched to a gene: 3. The CDR3 nucleotides are TGTGCCAGCAGCCACGGGACTAGCGGGGGGGCGACAGATACGCAGTATTTT. This sequence encodes CASSHGTSGGATDTQYF.

This clonotype was observed a single time. The chain is built from TRBV27 and TRBJ2-5, with TRBD2 matching over 7 bases. Germline V lookup: CDR1 MNHEY, CDR2 SMNVEV (reference sequence). The CDR3 has 15 residues. Germline trimming cut 5 bases from V and 5 bases from J; bases unmatched to any gene: 11. This CDR3 reads CASSKGAGWGETQYF. The CDR3 nucleotides read TGTGCCAGCAGTAAAGGAGCGGGGTGGGGTGAGACCCAGTACTTC.

The chain is built from TRBV15 and TRBJ2-1; D is tentatively TRBD1 or TRBD2 (5 bases each). The V gene lost 0 bases and the J gene lost 5 bases, with 20 bases spanning the gap. The CDR3 spans 18 residues. Germline V gene sequence: CDR1 LNHNV, CDR2 YYDKDF (reference sequence). Here the CDR3 reads CATSRDERWGNENNEQFF. The CDR3 DNA follows: TGTGCCACCAGCAGAGACGAGAGGTGGGGGAATGAAAACAATGAGCAGTTCTTC.

This chain uses TRBV7-3 with TRBJ2-5, with D perhaps TRBD2 (7 bases). CDR3 length equals 15 residues. Trimming took off 5 bases at V and 4 bases at J, with 17 bases between the two ends. Germline V gives CDR1 SGHTA, CDR2 FQGTGA. DNA for the CDR3: TGTGCCAGCAGCCCCGGTTCGGGGGGCAGAGAGACCCAGTACTTC. The encoded protein is CASSPGSGGRETQYF.

V and J are TRBV13 and TRBJ1-4; weak D call: TRBD1 (5 bases). V lost 0 bases to trimming and J lost 6 bases, with 14 bases between them. Germline CDR1 and CDR2: PRHDT and FYEKMQ (reference sequence). The CDR3 totals 16 residues. CDR3 nucleotides: TGTGCCAGCAGCTTAGGCCTTATAGGGACGGATGAAAAACTGTTTTTT. Translation: CASSLGLIGTDEKLFF.

CDR3 DNA sequence: TGTGCCAGCAGTCGGGGGTTGGGGGGCGGTTCTTTACAGCCCCAGCATTTT. Its translation: CASSRGLGGGSLQPQHF. V and J are TRBV12-3 or TRBV12-4 and TRBJ1-5; TRBD1 is a possible D gene (6 bases). This CDR3 has 17 residues. V lost 5 bases and J 7 bases, leaving 24 bases between the germline ends.

The chain is built from TRBV6-5 and TRBJ2-4, with TRBD1 matching 11 bases. Germline CDR1 reads MNHEY; CDR2 reads SVGAGI. Germline trimming cut 0 bases from V and 0 bases from J; bases unmatched to any gene: 10. This CDR3 is 20 amino acids long. The CDR3: CASSYSISRDRGVAKNIQYF. In nucleotides, the CDR3 is TGTGCCAGCAGTTACTCAATATCCCGGGACAGGGGGGTAGCCAAAAACATTCAGTACTTC.

The chain joins TRBV10-3 to TRBJ1-6, with D tentatively TRBD1 (5 bases). Trimming left V 5 bases short and J 6 bases short, with 17 bases between. From germline, CDR1 is ENHRY and CDR2 SYGVKD. The CDR3 runs to 16 residues. DNA for the CDR3: TGTGCCATCAGTTCTTTGCCAGGGAAGACTAATTCACCCCTCCACTTT. Protein: CAISSLPGKTNSPLHF.

This chain uses TRBV29-1 with TRBJ2-5, with D unclear. Trimming cost V 7 bases and J 4 bases, with 19 bases left between them. Germline assignment: CDR1 SQVTM and CDR2 ANQGSEA. The CDR3 is made up of 14 amino acids. The CDR3 here is CSARAALLRETQYF. CDR3 DNA: TGCAGCGCTCGGGCCGCTCTACTGCGAGAGACCCAGTACTTC.

This chain joins TRBV6-4 and TRBJ2-1; 8 bases agree with TRBD2. The CDR3 is made up of 14 amino acids. Germline CDR1 and CDR2: MRHNA and SNTAGT. V was pared by 6 bases and J by 3 bases, with 4 bases of the junction left unmatched. CDR3 region: CASSPGTSYNEQFF. The CDR3 nucleotides read TGTGCCAGCAGCCCCGGGACTAGCTACAATGAGCAGTTCTTC.

V is TRBV24-1 and J is TRBJ1-2; TRBD1 agrees at 9 bases. V lost 3 bases and J lost 1; bases outside the gene matches: 11. The CDR3 sequence is 18 residues long. Per germline, CDR1 KGHDR and CDR2 SFDVKD. The CDR3: CATSDGGTGPFVNYGYTF. The CDR3 DNA reads as TGTGCCACCAGTGATGGGGGGACAGGGCCCTTCGTTAACTATGGCTACACCTTC.

The chain employs TRBV5-1 and TRBJ2-7; D may be TRBD2 (5 bases). V lost 4 bases, J lost 5 bases, and 13 bases lay in between. This CDR3 spans 13 amino acids. Per the germline V gene, CDR1 is SGHRS and CDR2 is YFSETQ. DNA for the CDR3: TGCGCCAGCAGCCAAGGACTGGAGCACGAGCAGTACTTC. Protein: CASSQGLEHEQYF.